The sequence of this TCR beta chain was determined in a study of blood T cell repertoires in COVID-19 (dated by TCRdb to the early 2020s). About the investigation overall: Samples from collaborators originated in the United States, Italy and Spain and spanned both the acute and convalescent phases of COVID-19. The prospective study material was composed of cDNA or gDNA derived from T cells, B-cell-depleted T cells, or PBMCs. The dataset comprised deeply sampled blood TCRbeta repertoires from subjects exposed to, actively infected with, or recovered from COVID-19. The repertoires were released in a freely available public database intended as a resource for research on the immune response to SARS-CoV-2. Samples came from the ongoing ImmuneRACE study (first 160 participants) plus 1,254 subjects from 6 global collaborators. The sample metadata nearly always contained a de-identified subject ID, COVID-19 status, age in years and sex. Where available, HLA class I and class II types were taken from metadata supplied by the sample provider and were not determined by assay-based typing. What the work shows at the level of the full study, not this receptor alone: The amount of clinical and demographic metadata varied by source and participant and was provided uncurated.

The CDR3 has 13 amino acids, counting the end cysteine and phenylalanine. CDR3 DNA is the only sequence kept; it has 39 bases, read in frame from the first base. From a lookup of the germline V gene, CDR1 and CDR2 are MNHEY and SVGAGI. The V and J ends are trimmed by 4 bases and 5 bases, leaving 8 bases between them. The collaborating institutions used their own protocols to collect whole blood in K2EDTA tubes. For TCRbeta analysis, collaborators shipped samples as frozen whole blood, isolated PBMCs, or DNA extracted from either of those sample types. TCRbeta CDR3 regions were amplified from genomic DNA using the immunoSEQ Assay, a bias-controlled multiplex PCR. As for the original processing: Within the assay, amplification of reference gene primers was used to estimate how many nucleated cells each sample contained. To quantify the absolute abundance of each unique TCRbeta CDR3 rearrangement, sequence reads were collapsed and filtered. For each sample, productive Simpson clonality was calculated as the square root of Simpson's diversity index over productive rearrangements. TCRdb carries this immuneACCESS record with in-frame sequences only. Its versions omit some clonotypes, under half of them owing to an unresolved V gene in the studies checked, with the rest unexplained. V and J calls and clone size come straight from that table; D and trimming were deduced from the DNA. This sample gives about 290,000 clones in total; 70% to 90% of them show up just once. The ten largest account for approximately 3.8% of the sample.

This clone came up once. Its cognate antigen has yet to be identified. No base quality information exists; no much larger clone differs at one position. The TCR comes from a woman between 50 and 59 years old with active or convalescent COVID-19. The sequence joins TRBV6-5 to TRBJ2-2; the D segment cannot be called with confidence. Sequenced material: peripheral blood. CDR3 protein: CASSFGQTGELFF. The nucleotide sequence reads TGTGCCAGCAGTTTTGGCCAGACCGGGGAGCTGTTTTTT.